This T cell receptor (beta chain) was found in a study of identical twins. Study-wide points: Shared out-of-frame alpha sequences (those common to twins) showed excess low generation probability. The abundant beta clonotypes from cord blood had fewer insertions, and memory repertoires had none of this.

Donors uniformly comprised healthy Caucasians. CDR3 length equals 13 residues. The junction had 3 bases not matched to a gene; V was cut back by 6 bases and J by 0 bases. Germline assignment: CDR1 DFQATT and CDR2 SNEGSKA (reference sequence). This clonotype was counted ten times or more. Its antigen remains unknown. Each CDR3 protein is one row after TCRdb ran MiXCR on the 5' RACE reads. Of hundreds of thousands of distinct CDR3 sequences in the sample, roughly 9.4% were seen once. The clonotype originates from a woman aged 18 to 35 in good health. The chain links TRBV20-1 to TRBJ2-3; TRBD2 agrees at 7 bases. Sequencing was performed on memory (CD45RO+) T cells sorted from blood. The CDR3, as DNA: TGCAGTGCCAGGCGGGGGAGCACAGATACGCAGTATTTT. It encodes CSARRGSTDTQYF.